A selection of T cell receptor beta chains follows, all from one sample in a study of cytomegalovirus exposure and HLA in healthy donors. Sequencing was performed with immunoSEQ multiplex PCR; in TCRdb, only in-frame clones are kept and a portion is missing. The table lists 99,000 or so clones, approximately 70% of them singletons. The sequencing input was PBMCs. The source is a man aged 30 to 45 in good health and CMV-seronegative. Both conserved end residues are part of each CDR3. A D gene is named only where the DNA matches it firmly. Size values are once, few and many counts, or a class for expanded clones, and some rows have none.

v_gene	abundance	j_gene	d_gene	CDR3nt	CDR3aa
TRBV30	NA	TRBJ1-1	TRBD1	TGTGCCTGGAGATCCCTACAGGGGCCTTCTGAAGCTTTCTTT	CAWRSLQGPSEAFF
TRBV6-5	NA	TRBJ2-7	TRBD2	TGTGCCAGCAGTTACTCGGGGGCTAGCGGGAGATACGAGCAGTACTTC	CASSYSGASGRYEQYF
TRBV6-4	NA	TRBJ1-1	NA	TGTGCCAGCAGTGACAGGGGCGACACTGAAGCTTTCTTT	CASSDRGDTEAFF
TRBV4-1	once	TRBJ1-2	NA	TGCGCCAGCAGCCCCCAGATGACAGAAAACTATGGCTACACCTTC	CASSPQMTENYGYTF
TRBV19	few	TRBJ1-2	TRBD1	TGTGCCAGTAGCCGGGACAGGCCGATGTACGGCTACACCTTC	CASSRDRPMYGYTF
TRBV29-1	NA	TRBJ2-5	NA	TGCAGCGCCCACAGAGTGCAAGAGACCCAGTACTTC	CSAHRVQETQYF
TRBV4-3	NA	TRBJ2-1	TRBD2	TGCGCCAGCAGCCCCCAGACTAGCGGGGGGGGCAATGAGCAGTTCTTC	CASSPQTSGGGNEQFF
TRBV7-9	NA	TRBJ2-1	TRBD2	TGTTCCAGCAGCCTATCCGGACTAGCGGACAATGAGCAGTTCTTC	CSSSLSGLADNEQFF
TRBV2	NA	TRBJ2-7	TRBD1	TGTGCCAGCAGGGACACCTCGGGACAGGCCCATGTGCACGAGCAGTACTTC	CASRDTSGQAHVHEQYF
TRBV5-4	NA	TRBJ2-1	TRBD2	TGTGCCAGCAGCTTGAAGGCTAGCGGGAGGGTCGGTGAGCAGTTCTTC	CASSLKASGRVGEQFF
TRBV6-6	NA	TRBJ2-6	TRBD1	TGTGCCACCCATCGACAGGGGGCTGGGGCCAACGTCCTGACTTTC	CATHRQGAGANVLTF